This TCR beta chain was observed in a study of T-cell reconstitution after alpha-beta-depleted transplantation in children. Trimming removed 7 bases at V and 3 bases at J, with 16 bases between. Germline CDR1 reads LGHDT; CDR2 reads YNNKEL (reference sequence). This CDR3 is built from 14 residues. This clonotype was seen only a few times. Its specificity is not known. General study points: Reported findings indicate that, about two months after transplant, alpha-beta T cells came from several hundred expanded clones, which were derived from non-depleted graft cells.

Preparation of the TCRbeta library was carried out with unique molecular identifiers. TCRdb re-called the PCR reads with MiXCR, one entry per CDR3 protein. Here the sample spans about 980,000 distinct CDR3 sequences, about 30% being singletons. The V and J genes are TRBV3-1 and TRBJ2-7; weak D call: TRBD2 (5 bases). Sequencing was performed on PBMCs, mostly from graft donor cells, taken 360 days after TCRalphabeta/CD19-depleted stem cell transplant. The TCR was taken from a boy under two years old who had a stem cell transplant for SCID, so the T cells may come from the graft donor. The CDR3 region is CASKADPSIYEQYF. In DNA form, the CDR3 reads TGTGCCAGCAAGGCAGACCCTAGCATCTACGAGCAGTACTTC.